This passage covers 14 T cell receptor beta chains from one sample sequenced in a study of blood T cell repertoires in COVID-19. TCRdb keeps only in-frame clones here, not all; method: immunoSEQ multiplex PCR. The table records a few hundred thousand clones, about 90% of them present only once. Sequences were obtained from PBMCs or T cells enriched from blood (not recorded which). The receptors stem from a human donor in a cohort exposed to, infected with or recovered from COVID-19 (not recorded which). The donor label of this sample is uncertain.

The V gene is TRBV6-6, the J gene TRBJ1-1, with TRBD1 identical over 11 bases. V trimming: 7 bases; J trimming: 3 bases; junction bases outside the gene matches: 7. The germline V gene has CDR1 MNHNY and CDR2 SVGAGI (reference sequence). The CDR3 is 15 amino acids. CDR3 residues: CASNRRGQGDTEAFF. CDR3 nucleotide sequence: TGTGCCAGCAACCGAAGGGGACAGGGGGACACTGAAGCTTTCTTT.

The J gene is TRBJ2-1, the V gene TRBV20-1, with 8 bases fitting TRBD1. V trimming: 7 bases; J trimming: 6 bases; junction bases outside the gene matches: 2. There are 11 residues in the CDR3. Looked up from germline, CDR1 is DFQATT and CDR2 is SNEGSKA (reference sequence). CDR3 DNA sequence: TGCAGTGTTGGGACAGGCAATGAGCAGTTCTTC. Its protein product is CSVGTGNEQFF.

The chain joins TRBV2 to TRBJ2-7, with 11 bases lining up with TRBD1. The length of the CDR3 is 12 residues. Unmatched junction bases numbered 4, after V lost 9 bases and J lost 6 bases. The V gene's germline CDR1 is SNHLY and CDR2 FYNNEI. The CDR3 loop reads CARGQGEGEQYF. The CDR3 DNA reads TGTGCCAGGGGACAGGGGGAAGGCGAGCAGTACTTC.

The chain employs TRBV5-4 and TRBJ1-1; 9 bases are shared with TRBD1. The V gene end was trimmed by 4 bases and the J gene end by 1 base; junction bases not matched to a gene: 17. The germline V gene encodes CDR1 SGHNT and CDR2 YYREEE (reference sequence). This CDR3 has 19 amino acids. CDR3 residues: CASSPQTTGTGLANTEAFF. For the CDR3, the DNA is TGTGCCAGCAGCCCACAAACCACCGGGACAGGGTTGGCGAACACTGAAGCTTTCTTT.

The chain couples TRBV19 to TRBJ1-5; 11 bases agree with TRBD1. Germline CDR1 is LNHDA and CDR2 is SQIVND (reference sequence). V was clipped by 4 bases and J by 1 base; unmatched bases: 12. CDR3 size: 19 residues. This chain's CDR3 is CASSTLPGQGVVSNQPQHF. CDR3 bases: TGTGCCAGTAGTACTCTGCCGGGACAGGGGGTAGTGAGCAATCAGCCCCAGCATTTT.

The rearrangement uses TRBV9 and TRBJ2-3; TRBD1 might be the D (5 bases). Between the trimmed V and J ends, which lost 0 bases and 4 bases, there was a span of 12 bases. Germline CDR1 SGDLS, CDR2 YYNGEE. The CDR3 sequence is 15 residues long. This chain's CDR3 is CASSVGGRWSDTQYF. In DNA, the CDR3 is TGTGCCAGCAGCGTAGGGGGCAGGTGGTCAGATACGCAGTATTTT.

The chain links TRBV3-1 (or the pseudogene TRBV3-2) to TRBJ2-5; D call uncertain. The V end lost 1 base, the J end lost 2 bases, and 14 bases lay between the germline ends. The CDR3 has 16 amino acids. The germline CDR1 and CDR2 sequences are LGHDT and YNNKEL (reference sequence). CDR3 residues: CASSQVVAALQETQYF. The CDR3 DNA follows: TGTGCCAGCAGCCAAGTAGTGGCGGCCCTACAAGAGACCCAGTACTTC.

This clone was seen only once. This sequence joins TRBV4-1 and TRBJ2-3, with 14 bases matching TRBD2. This CDR3 has 16 amino acids. CDR1 is MGHRA and CDR2 is YSYEKL in the germline V gene. J lost 8 bases, V lost 6 bases, and 10 bases had no gene match. CDR3 protein: CASSRTSGGKYGTQYF. In DNA, the CDR3 is TGCGCCAGCAGTCGGACTAGCGGGGGGAAGTACGGTACGCAGTATTTT.

The chain is built from TRBV21-1 and TRBJ2-7; the table's D gene call, TRBD1, was not cross checked with the DNA. TRBV21-1 has pseudogene status. This CDR3 comprises 14 residues. This chain's CDR3 is CASSRSGTAYEQYF. CDR3 DNA sequence: TGTGCCAGCAGCAGATCCGGGACAGCCTACGAGCAGTACTTC.

This rearrangement joins TRBV18 to TRBJ1-2, with 7 bases that match TRBD1. Losses at the gene ends were 0 bases for V and 4 bases for J; bases not matched to a gene: 5. Germline V lookup: CDR1 KGHSH, CDR2 LQKENI. The CDR3 consists of 15 residues. The CDR3 DNA is TGTGCCAGCTCACCACCGCAGGGACAGAGCTATGGCTACACCTTC. Its protein product is CASSPPQGQSYGYTF.

The chain links TRBV11-2 to TRBJ1-1, with 7 bases lining up with TRBD1. The CDR3 consists of 16 residues. Germline loops: CDR1 SGHAT, CDR2 FQNNGV. The V gene end was trimmed by 5 bases and the J gene end by 5 bases; junction bases not matched to a gene: 14. CDR3 protein: CASSRGQPEVRTEAFF. In DNA form, the CDR3 reads TGTGCCAGCAGCAGGGGACAGCCCGAGGTGAGGACTGAAGCTTTCTTT.

This chain links TRBV11-3 with TRBJ2-1; maybe TRBD2 (5 bases). V lost 1 base and J 5 bases, leaving 6 bases between the germline ends. The germline V gene has CDR1 SGHNT and CDR2 YENEEA. This CDR3 has 13 residues. CDR3 nucleotide sequence: TGTGCCAGCAGCTTAGGGGGAGACAATGAGCAGTTCTTC. Its protein is CASSLGGDNEQFF. Drawing the rest from reference TRBV11-3 and TRBJ2-1, the complete variable domain is EAGVVQSPRYKIIEKKQPVAFWCNPISGHNTLYWYLQNLGQGPELLIRYENEEAVDDSQLPKDRFSAERLKGVDSTLKIQPAELGDSAVYLCASSLGGDNEQFFGPGTRLTVL.

The gene calls are TRBV18 and TRBJ1-1; no reliable D call. Germline V lookup: CDR1 KGHSH, CDR2 LQKENI. Trimming removed 5 bases at V and 3 bases at J, with 10 bases between. This CDR3 region has 13 residues. DNA of the CDR3: TGTGCCAGCTCATCGGCTAGAGACACTGAAGCTTTCTTT. This gives the protein CASSSARDTEAFF.

The J gene is TRBJ1-2, the V gene TRBV5-6; D is unclear. Germline V gene data show CDR1 as SGHDT and CDR2 as YYEEEE. The CDR3 runs 13 residues. Trimming pared 4 bases from V and 5 bases from J, leaving 12 bases between. The CDR3 spells CASSGSDGYGYTF. CDR3 nucleotide sequence: TGTGCCAGCAGCGGTTCCGACGGGTATGGCTACACCTTC.